This T cell receptor (beta chain) was identified during a study of T cell responses to AZD1222 COVID-19 vaccine (TCRdb year 2021). Looking at the study overall: AZD1222 recipients given second doses at about 4 weeks or at about 12 weeks were pooled, since spike-specific TCR depth and breadth were not found to differ between the two schedules. A total of 230 to 250 trial participants underwent TCR sequencing, of whom about 210 had received two doses of AZD1222 and roughly 26 had received two doses of the MenACWY control vaccine. Trial participants were enrolled by age into subgroups of 18-55, 56-69 and 70-plus years, and 148, 28 and 57 TCR-sequenced participants, respectively, were included in these subgroups. Findings and caveats that apply to the study as a whole: Spike-specific TCR breadth and depth rose significantly after two AZD1222 doses compared with day 0 and with MenACWY recipients. Nearly half of unique spike-specific TCRs reportedly recognized epitopes outside regions mutated in the B.1.351 and B.1.1.7 variants. The 56-69-year group was small, and its depth increase did not reach significance, likely because of low power. CD4 TCRs associated with the vaccine covered the entire spike protein, and the dominant responses were in regions 160-218 and 743-854. Because no day 14 peak-response samples were available, the repertoires could be characterized only after the peak T cell response. Conclusions about previously exposed vaccinees were limited because only a handful of AZD1222 recipients were SARS-CoV-2 seropositive at baseline. Participants were mostly white British, with more females than males. The authors suggested clonal diversity may have been underestimated.

Looking up the germline V gene (reference sequence) yields CDR1 PRHDT and CDR2 FYEKMQ. V loses 5 bases, J loses 7 bases, and the germline ends lie 12 bases apart. The CDR3 measures 12 amino acids from cysteine to phenylalanine. Left in the record is the CDR3 DNA by itself, 36 bases read in frame from the first base. A note on this clone: Its antigen is not yet known. No base-level quality is on record; no much larger clone is a single base apart.

The CDR3 regions of human TCRbeta chains were analyzed by immunosequencing. The study's own analysis went as follows. Repertoire TCRs were matched against a reference library of SARS-CoV-2-specific TCRs generated with the MIRA antigen-specificity platform. Breadth meant the fraction of unique TCRs that were SARS-CoV-2-associated, whereas depth meant the fraction of total T cells that were SARS-CoV-2-associated. Using the MIRA data, every spike-specific TCR was mapped to the spike region that the TCR reacted to and assigned to either a CD4 or a CD8 class. Log10-transformed breadth and depth values were compared by one-way ANOVA with Sidak's multiple comparisons tests. Entries here come from immuneACCESS through TCRdb and include only in-frame sequences with V and J called. Some clones fail to appear in such tables; in the studies checked, an unresolved V gene covers under half of the shortfall, and the cause of the remainder is unknown. V, J and clone size derive from that table, while D and trimming were established from the DNA sequence. This sample holds around 140,000 clones; 90% were observed only once. Of the sample, 1.6% falls within the top ten clones.

In light of the paper, this sample's time point label describes: baseline before first vaccination. Vaccinee samples came from UK trials COV001 and COV002, including a single-blind randomized controlled phase 2/3 trial of AZD1222 (ChAdOx1 nCoV-19) in healthy adults. For TCRbeta chain sequencing, PBMC samples from trial participants were taken at day 0 and at day 28 after the second dose. This TCR derives from an adult in good health. The material was peripheral blood, obtained on day 0 of AZD1222 vaccination. Recombination connected TRBV13 to TRBJ2-7, with TRBD2 perhaps the D gene, on 5 matching bases. The DNA sequence reads TGTGCCAGCAGCCAACGGACGGGGGAGCAGTACTTC. It specifies CASSQRTGEQYF.